This TCR beta chain was documented in a study of CD8+CD57+ T cells in acquired aplastic anemia. Study as a whole: Roughly 3.2 ug was the average amount of DNA from sorted CD4+ and CD8+ cells.

Study-wide findings and caveats: Both patients and controls carried the same twenty-nine CD8+ CDR3 sequences. Controls did not differ significantly from patients in CD8+ Simpson's diversity.

A remark on this clonotype: Its antigen is undetermined.

The study profiled TCR beta VDJ and CDR3 using genomic DNA as template. TCRdb itself ran the reads through MiXCR, one entry per CDR3 protein. This table has fewer than 250,000 distinct CDR3 sequences, about 53% appearing once. V lost 0 bases and J 0 bases, leaving 6 bases between the germline ends. Germline values: CDR1 ENHRY, CDR2 SYGVKD. CDR3 length equals 15 residues. The receptor was derived from a human donor in good health, serving as a control. The chain is built from TRBV10-3 and TRBJ1-5, with D maybe TRBD1 (5 bases). Sequenced material: sorted CD4+, CD8+, or CD8+CD57+ T cells (not recorded which) from PBMCs. This CDR3 is CAISESQGSNQPQHF. Here the CDR3 DNA reads TGTGCCATCAGTGAGTCCCAGGGTAGCAATCAGCCCCAGCATTTT.